The T cell receptor (beta chain) described here comes from a study of blood T cell repertoires in COVID-19 (dated by TCRdb to about 2020). Regarding the research as a whole: Collaborator samples came from the United States, Italy and Spain and covered acute and convalescent phases of COVID-19. HLA class I and class II types, where available, came from metadata supplied by the sample provider rather than from assay-based typing. The prospective study material was composed of cDNA or gDNA derived from T cells, B-cell-depleted T cells, or PBMCs. Nearly every sample came with metadata listing a de-identified subject ID, COVID-19 status, age in years and sex. The dataset comprised deeply sampled blood TCRbeta repertoires from subjects exposed to, actively infected with, or recovered from COVID-19. A freely available public database, intended as a resource for researchers studying the immune response to SARS-CoV-2, is where the repertoires were released. Samples were obtained from the ongoing ImmuneRACE study (first 160 participants) and from 1,254 subjects provided by 6 global collaborators. The full study reports these points: The quantity of clinical and demographic metadata differed by source and by participant and was supplied without curation.

TCRbeta CDR3 regions were amplified from genomic DNA by means of the immunoSEQ Assay, a bias-controlled multiplex PCR. On the study's bioinformatics: Nucleated cell counts per sample were estimated from amplification of reference gene primers within the assay. To quantify the absolute abundance of each unique TCRbeta CDR3 rearrangement, sequence reads were collapsed and filtered. Productive Simpson clonality was computed per sample as the square root of Simpson's diversity index over productive rearrangements. The clones in this table, taken by TCRdb from immuneACCESS, are in-frame only. Not every clone is retained; where verified, under half of the shortfall comes from an unresolved V gene, and the cause of the rest is unknown. V, J and clone size reflect that table, while D and trimming were determined from the DNA. This sample has over 60,000 clones in its table, and 70% to 90% of those were observed once. The ten top clones hold approximately 1.2% of the sample.

Whole blood was collected in K2EDTA tubes by collaborating institutions according to the institutions' own protocols. For TCRbeta analysis, collaborators shipped samples in one of three forms: frozen whole blood, isolated PBMCs, or DNA extracted from either of those sample types. Regarding this clone: The clone's antigen remains unknown. No much larger clone is present one base from it, and per-base qualities are unavailable.

CDR1 and CDR2 are read off the germline V gene as SGHDT and YYEEEE. Trimming takes 0 bases off V and 1 base off J; junction bases not matched to a gene: 4. The CDR3 contains 16 residues, cysteine and phenylalanine counted. The entry retains the CDR3 DNA only, 48 bases that are in frame from base 1. This receptor chain uses TRBV5-6 and TRBJ2-3, with TRBD2 identical over 8 junction bases. Sequenced: peripheral blood. This clonotype originated in a middle-aged man with acute or convalescent COVID-19. In nucleotides, the sequence is TGTGCCAGCAGCTTGGGCCTGCGGGGGGGCACAGATACGCAGTATTTT. Protein translation: CASSLGLRGGTDTQYF.